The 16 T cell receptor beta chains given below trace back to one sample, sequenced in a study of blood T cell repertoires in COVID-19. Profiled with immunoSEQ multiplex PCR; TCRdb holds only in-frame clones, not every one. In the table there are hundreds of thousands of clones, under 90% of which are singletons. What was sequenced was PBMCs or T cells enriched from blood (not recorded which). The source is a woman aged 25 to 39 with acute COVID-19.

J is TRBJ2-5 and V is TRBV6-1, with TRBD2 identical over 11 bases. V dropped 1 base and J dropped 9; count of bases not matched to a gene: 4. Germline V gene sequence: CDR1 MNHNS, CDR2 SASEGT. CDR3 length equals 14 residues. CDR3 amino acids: CASSEGLAGGPQYF. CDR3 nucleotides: TGTGCCAGCAGTGAAGGGCTAGCGGGGGGCCCCCAGTACTTC.

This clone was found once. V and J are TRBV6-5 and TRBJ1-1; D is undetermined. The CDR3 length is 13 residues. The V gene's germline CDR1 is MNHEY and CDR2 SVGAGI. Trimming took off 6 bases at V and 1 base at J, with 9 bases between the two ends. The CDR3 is CASRRHQNTEAFF. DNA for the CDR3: TGTGCCAGCAGAAGACATCAGAACACTGAAGCTTTCTTT.

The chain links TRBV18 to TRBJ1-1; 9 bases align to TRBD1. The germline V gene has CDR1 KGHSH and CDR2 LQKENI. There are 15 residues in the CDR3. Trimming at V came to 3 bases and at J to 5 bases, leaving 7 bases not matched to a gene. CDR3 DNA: TGTGCCAGCTCACCGCCCGGGACAGGGCGAACTGAAGCTTTCTTT. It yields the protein CASSPPGTGRTEAFF.

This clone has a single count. The chain's CDR3 is CASSLGLSTDTQYF. The DNA of the CDR3 is TGTGCCAGCAGCCTGGGCCTATCCACAGATACGCAGTATTTT. The chain is built from TRBV7-3 and TRBJ2-3, with D unresolved. This CDR3 region has 14 residues. In germline, CDR1 is SGHTA, CDR2 FQGTGA. Trimming removed 5 bases at V and 2 bases at J, with 11 bases between.

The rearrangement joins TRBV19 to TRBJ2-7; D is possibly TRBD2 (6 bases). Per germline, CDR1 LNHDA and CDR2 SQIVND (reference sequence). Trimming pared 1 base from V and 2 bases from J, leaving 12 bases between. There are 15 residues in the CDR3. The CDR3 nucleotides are TGTGCCAGTAGTATAGGGGACGGGGGTGCCTACGAGCAGTACTTC. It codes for CASSIGDGGAYEQYF. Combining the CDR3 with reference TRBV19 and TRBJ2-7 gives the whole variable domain DGGITQSPKYLFRKEGQNVTLSCEQNLNHDAMYWYRQDPGQGLRLIYYSQIVNDFQKGDIAEGYSVSREKKESFPLTVTSAQKNPTAFYLCASSIGDGGAYEQYFGPGTRLTVT.

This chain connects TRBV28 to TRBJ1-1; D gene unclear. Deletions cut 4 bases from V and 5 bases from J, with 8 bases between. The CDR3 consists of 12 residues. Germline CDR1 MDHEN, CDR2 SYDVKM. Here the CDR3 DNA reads TGTGCCAGCAGTTCGACATGGACTGAAGCTTTCTTT. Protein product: CASSSTWTEAFF.

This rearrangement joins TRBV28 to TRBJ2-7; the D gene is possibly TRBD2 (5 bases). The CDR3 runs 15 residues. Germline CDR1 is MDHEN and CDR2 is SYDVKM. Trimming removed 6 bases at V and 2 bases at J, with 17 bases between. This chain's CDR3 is CASRRDGSDAYEQYF. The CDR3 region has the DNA TGTGCCAGCAGACGTGATGGGAGTGACGCCTACGAGCAGTACTTC.

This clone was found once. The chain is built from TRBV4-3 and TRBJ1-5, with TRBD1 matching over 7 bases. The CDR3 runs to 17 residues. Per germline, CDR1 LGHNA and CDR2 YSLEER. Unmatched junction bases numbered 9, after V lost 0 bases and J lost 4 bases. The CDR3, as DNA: TGCGCCAGCAGCCAAGATCGGGGGGGACAGTGGAATCAGCCCCAGCATTTT. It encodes CASSQDRGGQWNQPQHF.

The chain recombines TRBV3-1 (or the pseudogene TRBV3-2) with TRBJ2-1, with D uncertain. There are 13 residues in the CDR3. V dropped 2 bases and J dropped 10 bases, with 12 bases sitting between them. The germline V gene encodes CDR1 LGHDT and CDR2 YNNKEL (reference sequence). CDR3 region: CASSQPPVREQFF. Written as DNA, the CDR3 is TGTGCCAGCAGCCAACCCCCCGTGAGAGAGCAGTTCTTC.

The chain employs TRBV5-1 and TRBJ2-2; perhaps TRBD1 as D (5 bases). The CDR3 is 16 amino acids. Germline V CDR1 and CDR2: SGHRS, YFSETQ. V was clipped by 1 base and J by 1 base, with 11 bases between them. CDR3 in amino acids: CASSLSGHVNTGELFF. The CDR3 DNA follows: TGCGCCAGCAGCTTGTCAGGACACGTGAACACCGGGGAGCTGTTTTTT.

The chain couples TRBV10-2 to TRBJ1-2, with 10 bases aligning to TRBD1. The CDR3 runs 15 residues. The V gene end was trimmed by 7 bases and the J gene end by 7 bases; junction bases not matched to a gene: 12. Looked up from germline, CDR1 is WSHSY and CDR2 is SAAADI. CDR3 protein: CASIGSWGQGFGYTF. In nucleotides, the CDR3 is TGCGCCAGCATCGGGTCTTGGGGACAGGGGTTTGGCTACACCTTC.

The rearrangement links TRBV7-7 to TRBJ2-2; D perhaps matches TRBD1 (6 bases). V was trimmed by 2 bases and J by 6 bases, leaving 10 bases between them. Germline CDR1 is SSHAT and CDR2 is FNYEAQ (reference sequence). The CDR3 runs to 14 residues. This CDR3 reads CASSLRGGAGELFF. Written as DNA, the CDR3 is TGTGCCAGCAGCTTAAGAGGGGGTGCCGGGGAGCTGTTTTTT.

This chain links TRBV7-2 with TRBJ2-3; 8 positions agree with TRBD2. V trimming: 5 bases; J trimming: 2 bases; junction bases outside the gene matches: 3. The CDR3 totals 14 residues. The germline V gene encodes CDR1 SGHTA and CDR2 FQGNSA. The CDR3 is CASSIGGDTDTQYF. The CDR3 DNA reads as TGTGCCAGCAGCATCGGGGGGGACACAGATACGCAGTATTTT.

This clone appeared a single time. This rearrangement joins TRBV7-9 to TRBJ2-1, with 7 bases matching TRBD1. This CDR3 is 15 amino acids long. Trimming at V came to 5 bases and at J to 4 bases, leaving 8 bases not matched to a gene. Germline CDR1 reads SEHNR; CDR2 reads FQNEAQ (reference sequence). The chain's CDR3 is CASSLGTVPYNEQFF. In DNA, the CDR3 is TGTGCCAGCAGCCTCGGGACAGTCCCTTACAATGAGCAGTTCTTC.

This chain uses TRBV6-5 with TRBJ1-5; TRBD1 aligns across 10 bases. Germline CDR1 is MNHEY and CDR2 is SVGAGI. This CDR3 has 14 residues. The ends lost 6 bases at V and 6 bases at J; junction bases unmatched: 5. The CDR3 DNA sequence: TGTGCCAGCAGCCCGACAGGGGGCCCTCAGCCCCAGCATTTT. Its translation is CASSPTGGPQPQHF.

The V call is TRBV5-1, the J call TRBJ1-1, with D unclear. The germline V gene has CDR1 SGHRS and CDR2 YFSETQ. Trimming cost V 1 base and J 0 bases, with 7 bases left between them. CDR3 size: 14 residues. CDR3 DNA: TGCGCCAGCAGCTTGACGAACATGAACACTGAAGCTTTCTTT. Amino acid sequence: CASSLTNMNTEAFF. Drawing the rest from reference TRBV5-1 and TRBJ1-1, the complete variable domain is KAGVTQTPRYLIKTRGQQVTLSCSPISGHRSVSWYQQTPGQGLQFLFEYFSETQRNKGNFPGRFSGRQFSNSRSEMNVSTLELGDSALYLCASSLTNMNTEAFFGQGTRLTVV.